This TCR beta chain was captured by sequencing in a study of spatial heterogeneity in lung cancer. Study in general: Among detected sequences, beta-chain ones consistently exceeded alpha-chain ones in number. Findings and caveats of the study: Tumoral mutation counts were tracked by counts of expanded intratumoral alpha and beta TCRs. Estimated coverage of tumor T cells was roughly 6.4% for alpha and about 13% for beta chains.

TCRdb used MiXCR to reprocess the 5' RACE reads, holding one entry per CDR3 protein. The sample records around 4,000 distinct CDR3 sequences, roughly 8.6% being singletons. By its share, this clonotype is medium-sized. The antigen is unknown. This CDR3 has 15 residues. V was clipped by 0 bases and J by 3 bases, with 10 bases between them. Germline V gene lookup returns CDR1 SGDLS and CDR2 YYNGEE. Time point meaning: sample taken at primary tumor resection. Frozen PBMC, nontumor lung or tumor provided whole RNA, which was sequenced unsorted. The specimen was lung tumor tissue, collected at surgery. The J gene is TRBJ2-1, the V gene TRBV9; no reliable D call. The receptor's source is a male donor with early-stage non-small cell lung cancer. The CDR3 sequence: CASSVDMGGYNEQFF. DNA for the CDR3: TGTGCCAGCAGCGTAGATATGGGCGGCTACAATGAGCAGTTCTTC.